This T cell receptor beta chain was identified during a study of cytomegalovirus exposure and HLA in healthy donors. General study results and limits: CMV antigen specificity was confirmed in vitro for a few CMV-associated chains. The study designated roughly 160 TCR beta chains cytomegalovirus-associated. One cluster of highly shared sequence variants probably arose as a sequencing artifact. For TCR beta chains, V- and J-gene trimming was later linked to a missense DCLRE1C variant.

CDR1 KGHSH and CDR2 LQKENI come from the germline V gene. CDR3 length: 12 residues. The V end was cut by 3 bases, the J end by 5 bases, with 8 bases between. Amplification used 60 Vbeta primers and 13 Jbeta primers. Generated by immunoSEQ multiplex PCR, the TCRdb table keeps only in-frame clones and is missing some. Of some 140,000 clones in the sample, over 60% were seen once. To note about this clone: Its specificity is not known. Other DNA sequences in this specimen translate into the identical CDR3.

Material for sequencing was PBMCs. This clonotype was obtained from a male donor in good health and CMV-seropositive. This chain links TRBV18 with TRBJ2-7; maybe TRBD2 (5 bases). The CDR3 is CASSPAGDEQYF. CDR3 coding DNA: TGTGCCAGCTCACCTGCCGGGGACGAGCAGTACTTC.